The subject of this entry is one TCR beta chain. There is no known antigen for this receptor. No base qualities exist here, and no much larger clone lies one base off it. Peripheral blood CD8+ and CD4+ T cells from healthy donors, Susac syndrome patients and multiple sclerosis patients were profiled using high-throughput TCR beta sequencing. Multiple sclerosis controls were treatment-naive patients with stable or active relapsing-remitting disease fulfilling revised McDonald criteria. Bulk CD8+ and CD4+ T cells were purified magnetically by negative isolation, whereas CD8+ TEMRA cells were enriched by FACS. Blood was drawn into EDTA tubes, processed within 24 hours, and PBMCs were isolated by density gradient centrifugation. PBMCs intended for TCR sequencing were cryopreserved in liquid nitrogen and were subsequently thawed in a 37 degrees C water bath. The sorted or isolated CD4+, CD8+ and CD8+ TEMRA cells reached a purity of at least 90%.

RNA was extracted using the RNeasy kit, and roughly 0.5 to 1 ug of the RNA was reverse transcribed with random hexamers. The immunoSEQ multiplex PCR assay, which covers 54 Vbeta and 13 Jbeta segments, was used to amplify TCR beta CDR3 regions. PCR amplification bias was corrected using a synthetic template baseline for primer optimization and computational correction. The authors' pipeline ran thus. Only productive sequences were kept, with reads annotated to V, D and J genes according to IMGT and analyzed in immunoSEQ Analyzer. Clonality was calculated as one minus the Shannon entropy normalized by log2 of the number of productive unique sequences. For each patient and control, public and private clones were evaluated among the 100 most prevalent clones. Clones were defined as Susac-specific when absent from the healthy and MS cohorts, from roughly 1,000 published viral clones and from other ImmuneACCESS disease sequences. Through fastp at Q25 and MiXCR, TCRdb rebuilt clones from the public reads, retaining in-frame beta chains. Every distinct CDR3 protein forms one entry, paired with its most common genes and DNA. These V and J calls derive from TCRdb rather than the authors' analysis. The sample has about 140,000 distinct CDR3 sequences on record, around 96% of them singletons. 0.11% of the sample rests with the top ten.

CDR1 and CDR2 are drawn from the germline V gene (reference sequence): DFQATT, SNEGSKA. From cysteine to phenylalanine, the CDR3 is 14 amino acids long. The only DNA kept is the CDR3, 42 bases in frame from the first base. V lost 3 bases and J lost 6 bases; the stretch between them is 15 bases long. The entry originates in a study of CD8 T cells in Susac syndrome (dated 2019 in TCRdb). Concerning the study at large: Repertoire sequencing was used to test whether CD8+ T cell activation and differentiation in Susac syndrome was antigen driven.

The investigation overall reported the following: The number of individuals in the TCR sequencing and HLA analysis was recognized as being relatively small.

The source of this sequence is a human donor with multiple sclerosis. Material: CD4+ T cells from PBMCs. This receptor chain uses TRBV20-1 and TRBJ2-1, with no reliable assignment of the D segment. CDR3 reads: CSASGSTQVNEQFF. The base sequence is TGCAGTGCTAGTGGGTCGACGCAGGTCAATGAGCAGTTCTTC.